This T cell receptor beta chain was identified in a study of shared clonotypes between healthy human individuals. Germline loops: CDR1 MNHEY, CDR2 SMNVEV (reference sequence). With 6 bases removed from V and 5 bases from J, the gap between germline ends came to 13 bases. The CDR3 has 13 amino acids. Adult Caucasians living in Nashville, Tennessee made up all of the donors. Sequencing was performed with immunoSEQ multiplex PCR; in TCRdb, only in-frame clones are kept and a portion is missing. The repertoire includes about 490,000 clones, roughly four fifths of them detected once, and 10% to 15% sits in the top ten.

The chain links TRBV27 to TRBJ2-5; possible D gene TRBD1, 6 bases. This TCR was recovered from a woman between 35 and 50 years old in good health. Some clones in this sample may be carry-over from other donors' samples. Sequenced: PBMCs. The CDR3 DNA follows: TGTGCCAGCAGCGCCATAGGGGGTGAGACCCAGTACTTC. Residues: CASSAIGGETQYF.